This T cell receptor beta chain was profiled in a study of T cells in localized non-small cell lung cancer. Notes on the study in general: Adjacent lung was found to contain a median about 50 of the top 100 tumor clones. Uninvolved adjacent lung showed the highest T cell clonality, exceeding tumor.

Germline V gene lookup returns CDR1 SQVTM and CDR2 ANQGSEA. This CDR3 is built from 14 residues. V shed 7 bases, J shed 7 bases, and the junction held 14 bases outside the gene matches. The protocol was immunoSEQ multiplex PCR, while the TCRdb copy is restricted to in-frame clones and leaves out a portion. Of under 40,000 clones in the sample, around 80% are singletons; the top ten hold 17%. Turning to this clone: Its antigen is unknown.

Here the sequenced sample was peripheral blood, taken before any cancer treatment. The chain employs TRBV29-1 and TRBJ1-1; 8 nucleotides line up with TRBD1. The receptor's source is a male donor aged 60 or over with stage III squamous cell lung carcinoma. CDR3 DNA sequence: TGCAGCGCTGACCTCCCCGGGACAGGAGTTGAAGCTTTCTTT. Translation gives CSADLPGTGVEAFF.